A single sample gave rise to the 10 T cell receptor beta chains below, sequenced in a study of blood T cell repertoires in COVID-19. Repertoires were generated with immunoSEQ multiplex PCR, while TCRdb's copy carries only in-frame clones and drops some. Here the sample spans approximately 150,000 clones, approximately 81% being singletons. Sequenced: peripheral blood. The origin of the receptors is a human donor with acute or convalescent COVID-19. The donor label of this sample is uncertain.

The chain couples TRBV7-3 to TRBJ2-6; D gene unclear. CDR3 length equals 17 residues. Germline values: CDR1 SGHTA, CDR2 FQGTGA. V lost 1 base to trimming and J lost 1 base, with 11 bases between them. This CDR3 is CASSLMGIPSGANVLTF. The CDR3 coding sequence is TGTGCCAGCAGCTTAATGGGCATACCATCTGGGGCCAACGTCCTGACTTTC.

This chain links TRBV19 with TRBJ1-1, with TRBD1 matching 7 bases. CDR1 and CDR2 from the germline V gene are LNHDA and SQIVND (reference sequence). This CDR3 has 13 residues. V shed 3 bases, J shed 8 bases, and the junction held 6 bases outside the gene matches. CDR3 DNA sequence: TGTGCCAGTAGTATTTCCGTGACAGGGGAAGCTTTCTTT. It codes for CASSISVTGEAFF. The variable domain in full, completed from reference TRBV19 and TRBJ1-1, reads DGGITQSPKYLFRKEGQNVTLSCEQNLNHDAMYWYRQDPGQGLRLIYYSQIVNDFQKGDIAEGYSVSREKKESFPLTVTSAQKNPTAFYLCASSISVTGEAFFGQGTRLTVV.

The rearrangement joins TRBV15 to TRBJ1-5, with D possibly being TRBD1 (6 bases). The germline V gene has CDR1 LNHNV and CDR2 YYDKDF (reference sequence). V gave up 1 base and J gave up 6 bases, with 16 bases separating them. The CDR3 is 16 residues long. The chain's CDR3 is CATSRGRGQRGQPQHF. The CDR3 bases are TGTGCCACCAGCAGAGGGAGAGGACAGAGAGGTCAGCCCCAGCATTTT.

The chain recombines TRBV7-2 with TRBJ2-1; D uncertain. This CDR3 has 15 residues. Deletions cut 7 bases from V and 0 bases from J, with 13 bases between. The germline CDR1 and CDR2 sequences are SGHTA and FQGNSA. CDR3 loop: CASTLDGNSYNEQFF. The CDR3 DNA reads TGTGCCAGCACCCTAGACGGAAACTCCTACAATGAGCAGTTCTTC. The complete variable domain, with remaining parts taken from reference TRBV7-2 and TRBJ2-1, reads GAGVSQSPSNKVTEKGKDVELRCDPISGHTALYWYRQSLGQGLEFLIYFQGNSAPDKSGLPSDRFSAERTGGSVSTLTIQRTQQEDSAVYLCASTLDGNSYNEQFFGPGTRLTVL.

The V call is TRBV28, the J call TRBJ2-7; D unresolved. CDR1 is MDHEN and CDR2 is SYDVKM in the germline V gene. The CDR3 loop spans 14 amino acids. The germline V and J ends were trimmed by 2 bases and 2 bases, with 10 bases remaining between them. This CDR3 reads CASSLGDIPYEQYF. In DNA form, the CDR3 reads TGTGCCAGCAGTTTAGGAGATATACCCTACGAGCAGTACTTC. The variable domain in full, completed from reference TRBV28 and TRBJ2-7, reads DVKVTQSSRYLVKRTGEKVFLECVQDMDHENMFWYRQDPGLGLRLIYFSYDVKMKEKGDIPEGYSVSREKKERFSLILESASTNQTSMYLCASSLGDIPYEQYFGPGTRLTVT.

The J gene is TRBJ2-7, the V gene TRBV6-5; 7 nucleotides align to TRBD1. V shed 5 bases, J shed 0 bases, and the junction held 7 bases outside the gene matches. Germline V CDR1 and CDR2: MNHEY, SVGAGI. The CDR3 contains 15 residues. The CDR3 sequence is CASSTTGTSSYEQYF. The CDR3 nucleotides are TGTGCCAGCAGTACGACAGGGACCAGCTCCTACGAGCAGTACTTC.

The chain links TRBV7-9 to TRBJ2-1; 8 positions agree with TRBD2. Germline trimming cut 1 base from V and 8 bases from J; bases unmatched to any gene: 7. Germline CDR1 SEHNR, CDR2 FQNEAQ (reference sequence). The length of the CDR3 is 15 residues. The CDR3, as DNA: TGTGCCAGCAGCTTAGACCGGGAGGGCCATCATGAGCAGTTCTTC. Its protein is CASSLDREGHHEQFF.

V gene TRBV19 combines with J gene TRBJ2-3, with 12 bases matching TRBD2. The CDR3 covers 15 residues. V trimming: 3 bases; J trimming: 5 bases; junction bases outside the gene matches: 3. Germline CDR1 reads LNHDA; CDR2 reads SQIVND (reference sequence). The CDR3 DNA sequence: TGTGCCAGTAGTATGACTAGCGGGAGACAAGATACGCAGTATTTT. Its protein product is CASSMTSGRQDTQYF.

The genes are TRBV6-6 and TRBJ1-1; D is uncertain. CDR1 is MNHNY and CDR2 is SVGAGI in the germline V gene (reference sequence). This CDR3 comprises 14 residues. The V end lost 2 bases, the J end lost 1 base, and 8 bases lay between the germline ends. The CDR3 is CASSYEAGNTEAFF. As DNA, the CDR3 is TGTGCCAGCAGTTACGAAGCAGGGAACACTGAAGCTTTCTTT.

The CDR3: CASSPIREFSGELFF. The CDR3 nucleotides are TGTGCCAGCTCACCAATCAGGGAATTTTCCGGGGAGCTGTTTTTT. The chain combines TRBV18 with TRBJ2-2; tentative D call: TRBD1 (5 bases). With 2 bases removed from V and 6 bases from J, the gap between germline ends came to 13 bases. This CDR3 contains 15 residues. The germline CDR1 and CDR2 sequences are KGHSH and LQKENI.